The T cell receptor (beta chain) under discussion was sequenced for a study of human versus mouse CDR3 diversity and MHC coevolution. Study observations and caveats: Mice had fewer CDR3 deletions and insertions than humans on average. iCHAO1 estimated the human TCR beta repertoire at 1.5 million to 2 million clonotypes.

This CDR3 spans 14 amino acids. Germline trimming cut 4 bases from V and 8 bases from J; bases unmatched to any gene: 3. From germline, CDR1 is ENHRY and CDR2 SYGVKD. On this clone itself: Its antigen remains unknown.

Produced via immunoSEQ multiplex PCR; TCRdb's table is partial and in-frame only. The top ten hold about 0.15% of the sample, which has fewer than 80,000 clones, around 93% seen once. The rearrangement joins TRBV10-3 to TRBJ2-1; 12 bases are shared with TRBD2. This receptor was identified in a person aged 30 to 69 in good health. The sequenced material came from naive CD4+ T cells from blood. Subset in this sample: CD45RO-negative CD62L-positive naive CD4 T cells. The CDR3 nucleotides are TGTGCCATCAGTGGACTAGCGGGAGTGCATGAGCAGTTCTTC. Translation: CAISGLAGVHEQFF.